Following are 24 T cell receptor beta chains from one sample sequenced in a study of T cell responses to AZD1222 COVID-19 vaccine. Sequencing used immunoSEQ multiplex PCR; TCRdb keeps in-frame clones, though not all of them. The sample has 150,000 or so clones; 80% to 90% are singletons. Here the sequenced sample was peripheral blood, taken on day 0 of AZD1222 vaccination. These receptors were collected from an adult in good health.

The rearrangement joins TRBV5-6 to TRBJ1-5, with D unresolved. CDR3 length: 14 residues. V was trimmed by 4 bases and J by 6 bases, leaving 14 bases between them. Germline values: CDR1 SGHDT, CDR2 YYEEEE. CDR3 sequence: CASSHTGPGQPQHF. As DNA, the CDR3 is TGTGCCAGCAGCCACACTGGACCAGGTCAGCCCCAGCATTTT. Drawing the rest from reference TRBV5-6 and TRBJ1-5, the complete variable domain is DAGVTQSPTHLIKTRGQQVTLRCSPKSGHDTVSWYQQALGQGPQFIFQYYEEEERQRGNFPDRFSGHQFPNYSSELNVNALLLGDSALYLCASSHTGPGQPQHFGDGTRLSIL.

This chain links TRBV4-1 with TRBJ2-7; D is unclear. V dropped 0 bases and J dropped 1 base, with 10 bases sitting between them. Germline V gene sequence: CDR1 MGHRA, CDR2 YSYEKL. The CDR3 sequence is 15 residues long. This CDR3 is CASSQEESLSYEQYF. As DNA, the CDR3 is TGCGCCAGCAGCCAAGAGGAGTCCCTTTCCTACGAGCAGTACTTC.

The chain employs TRBV27 and TRBJ2-2; unclear D gene. CDR1 is MNHEY and CDR2 is SMNVEV in the germline V gene (reference sequence). The length of the CDR3 is 11 residues. Trimming left V 8 bases short and J 3 bases short, with 4 bases between. CDR3 in amino acids: CASRDTGELFF. The CDR3 nucleotides are TGTGCCAGCCGGGACACCGGGGAGCTGTTTTTT.

The V gene is TRBV2, the J gene TRBJ2-7, with 9 bases identical to TRBD1. This CDR3 region has 14 residues. V was clipped by 6 bases and J by 0 bases; unmatched bases: 3. Germline V gene data show CDR1 as SNHLY and CDR2 as FYNNEI. Here the CDR3 DNA reads TGTGCCAGCAGACCGGGACAGGGCTCCTACGAGCAGTACTTC. It yields the protein CASRPGQGSYEQYF.

V and J are TRBV6-1 and TRBJ1-2; no reliable D call. Trimming took 2 bases from V and 3 from J, leaving 13 bases between them. CDR3 length: 15 residues. Germline V CDR1 and CDR2: MNHNS, SASEGT. CDR3 sequence reads: CASSERAVTDYGYTF. The CDR3, as DNA: TGTGCCAGCAGTGAACGGGCAGTTACCGACTATGGCTACACCTTC.

The rearrangement links TRBV5-1 to TRBJ2-2, with unresolved D. V gave up 0 bases and J gave up 3 bases, with 12 bases separating them. The CDR3 runs to 16 residues. Germline V CDR1 and CDR2: SGHRS, YFSETQ. The CDR3 sequence is CASSLEGQAYTGELFF. Here the CDR3 DNA reads TGCGCCAGCAGCTTGGAGGGCCAGGCCTACACCGGGGAGCTGTTTTTT.

This chain links TRBV28 with TRBJ2-5; 7 positions match TRBD2. The CDR3 consists of 15 residues. Germline CDR1 reads MDHEN; CDR2 reads SYDVKM. With V trimmed by 4 bases and J by 1 base, 6 bases remained unmatched. CDR3 sequence: CASSWARTSQETQYF. In DNA form, the CDR3 reads TGTGCCAGCAGTTGGGCCCGGACTAGCCAAGAGACCCAGTACTTC.

The rearrangement uses TRBV19 and TRBJ1-1, with D maybe TRBD1 (5 bases). With 1 base removed from V and 5 bases from J, the gap between germline ends came to 11 bases. This CDR3 comprises 14 residues. In germline, CDR1 is LNHDA, CDR2 SQIVND (reference sequence). CDR3 DNA sequence: TGTGCCAGTAGTATAGGGAGGGGAAATACTGAAGCTTTCTTT. Translation gives CASSIGRGNTEAFF.

The chain joins TRBV3-1 (or the pseudogene TRBV3-2) to TRBJ2-1, with D possibly TRBD2 on 6 matching bases. CDR1 and CDR2 from the germline V gene are LGHDT and YNNKEL (reference sequence). Trimming took 3 bases from V and 4 from J, leaving 16 bases between them. The CDR3 contains 16 residues. Here the CDR3 DNA reads TGTGCCAGCAGCCATGGCCCTAGCGTTTCTTACAATGAGCAGTTCTTC. This gives the protein CASSHGPSVSYNEQFF.

V and J are TRBV3-1 (or the pseudogene TRBV3-2) and TRBJ1-2; the D gene is possibly TRBD1 (6 bases). Germline lookup yields CDR1 LGHDT and CDR2 YNNKEL (reference sequence). V was cut by 6 bases and J by 8 bases, with 13 bases left in between. The CDR3 spans 12 residues. The CDR3 protein is CASSTGQPGYTF. The CDR3 region has the DNA TGTGCCAGCAGTACAGGACAGCCCGGCTACACCTTC.

This rearrangement joins TRBV11-3 to TRBJ2-1, with D perhaps matching TRBD1 or TRBD2 (5 bases each). V was clipped by 5 bases and J by 5 bases, with 19 bases between them. The CDR3 length is 16 residues. CDR1 SGHNT and CDR2 YENEEA come from the germline V gene. The CDR3 coding sequence is TGTGCCAGCAGCAGGAGAGGGGTCGGGGAGCACAATGAGCAGTTCTTC. Its protein is CASSRRGVGEHNEQFF.

This sequence joins TRBV5-1 and TRBJ1-2; 12 positions match TRBD1. V was pared by 4 bases and J by 3 bases, with 7 bases of the junction left unmatched. The germline gives CDR1 SGHRS, CDR2 YFSETQ. The CDR3 has 16 amino acids. The CDR3 spells CASSLRGQGAHYGYTF. The CDR3 nucleotides read TGCGCCAGCAGCCTGCGGGGACAGGGGGCACACTATGGCTACACCTTC.

This sequence joins TRBV2 and TRBJ1-2; D uncertain. The germline V gene has CDR1 SNHLY and CDR2 FYNNEI. V dropped 3 bases and J dropped 0 bases, with 20 bases sitting between them. The CDR3 length is 18 residues. The CDR3 sequence: CASSEGGAAGRANYGYTF. For the CDR3, the DNA is TGTGCCAGCAGTGAGGGTGGTGCTGCAGGTAGAGCTAACTATGGCTACACCTTC.

The CDR3 region has the DNA TGTGCCAGCAGTTCGGGACAGGGAAGAGGCGGCTACACCTTC. Protein product: CASSSGQGRGGYTF. The V gene is TRBV6-5, the J gene TRBJ1-2; 9 nucleotides line up with TRBD1. Germline loops: CDR1 MNHEY, CDR2 SVGAGI. CDR3 size: 14 residues. Germline trimming cut 4 bases from V and 8 bases from J; bases unmatched to any gene: 8.

This clone was recorded once. The chain uses TRBV6-5 and TRBJ2-3, with D possibly being TRBD1 (6 bases). Germline V gene data show CDR1 as MNHEY and CDR2 as SVGAGI. V was clipped by 6 bases and J by 3 bases, with 10 bases between them. CDR3 length: 13 residues. In DNA form, the CDR3 reads TGTGCCAGCAGCCACAGGGAGACAGATACGCAGTATTTT. Encoded protein: CASSHRETDTQYF.

V is TRBV6-5 and J is TRBJ2-6, with TRBD1 as a possible D gene (6 bases). V lost 6 bases, J lost 2 bases, and 11 bases lay in between. The germline V gene encodes CDR1 MNHEY and CDR2 SVGAGI. This CDR3 is built from 15 residues. The CDR3 region has the DNA TGTGCCAGCAGAAAAGAGGGGGCTGGGGCCAACGTCCTGACTTTC. This encodes CASRKEGAGANVLTF.

A single count supports this clone. This rearrangement joins TRBV7-2 to TRBJ2-3; maybe TRBD2 (5 bases). This CDR3 region has 14 residues. Germline V gene lookup returns CDR1 SGHTA and CDR2 FQGNSA. The V end was cut by 1 base, the J end by 5 bases, with 10 bases between. DNA for the CDR3: TGTGCCAGCAGCTTAGGAGGGCCCATAGATACGCAGTATTTT. It codes for CASSLGGPIDTQYF.

This clone was detected once. This chain connects TRBV25-1 to TRBJ2-3, with TRBD1 identical over 7 bases. Trimming removed 1 base from V and 7 bases from J; junction bases left unmatched: 14. CDR3 size: 17 residues. The germline V gene encodes CDR1 MGHDK and CDR2 SYGVNS. CDR3 residues: CASSESLAGGRSNTQYF. CDR3 DNA: TGTGCCAGCAGTGAATCATTGGCAGGGGGACGCTCTAATACGCAGTATTTT.

The chain employs TRBV15 and TRBJ2-1; D is perhaps TRBD1 or TRBD2 (5 bases each). The CDR3 contains 16 residues. Between the trimmed V and J ends, which lost 0 bases and 7 bases, there was a span of 16 bases. The V gene's germline CDR1 is LNHNV and CDR2 YYDKDF (reference sequence). CDR3 coding DNA: TGTGCCACCAGCAGAGATCAGGGCAGCGGAGGAAATGAGCAGTTCTTC. Its protein product is CATSRDQGSGGNEQFF.

This CDR3 is CASSLDRGLYEQYF. In DNA form, the CDR3 reads TGTGCCAGCAGCTTAGACAGGGGGCTCTACGAGCAGTACTTC. The J gene is TRBJ2-7, the V gene TRBV11-2; 8 bases are shared with TRBD1. V lost 0 bases to trimming and J lost 3 bases; unmatched junction nucleotides: 1. Germline values: CDR1 SGHAT, CDR2 FQNNGV. The CDR3 sequence is 14 residues long.

Only one count was recorded for this clone. This chain links TRBV7-6 with TRBJ2-3, with D perhaps TRBD1 or TRBD2 (6 bases each). V lost 1 base to trimming and J lost 2 bases, with 13 bases between them. The CDR3 contains 16 residues. The germline V gene has CDR1 SGHVS and CDR2 FNYEAQ. CDR3 coding DNA: TGTGCCAGCAGCTTAGAGGGGGGAGTGGTCACAGATACGCAGTATTTT. Protein sequence: CASSLEGGVVTDTQYF.

This chain links TRBV6-6 with TRBJ1-1; the D gene is possibly TRBD1 (6 bases). From germline, CDR1 is MNHNY and CDR2 SVGAGI (reference sequence). Trimming left V 0 bases short and J 0 bases short, with 8 bases between. The CDR3 length is 15 residues. The CDR3 here is CASSYSQGLNTEAFF. CDR3 in DNA: TGTGCCAGCAGTTACTCGCAGGGGCTGAACACTGAAGCTTTCTTT.

CDR3 residues: CASSLRSGYNQPQHF. For the CDR3, the DNA is TGTGCCAGCAGTTTGAGGTCAGGGTACAATCAGCCCCAGCATTTT. This chain links TRBV28 with TRBJ1-5; weak D call: TRBD1 (5 bases). From germline, CDR1 is MDHEN and CDR2 SYDVKM. The V gene lost 3 bases and the J gene lost 3 bases, with 12 bases spanning the gap. CDR3 length: 15 amino acids.

The chain combines TRBV5-4 with TRBJ2-6; 7 bases match TRBD1. Germline lookup yields CDR1 SGHNT and CDR2 YYREEE (reference sequence). The V gene end was trimmed by 7 bases and the J gene end by 0 bases; junction bases not matched to a gene: 10. The CDR3 contains 17 residues. CDR3 residues: CASGPRDSPSGANVLTF. In DNA form, the CDR3 reads TGTGCCAGCGGGCCCCGGGACAGCCCCTCTGGGGCCAACGTCCTGACTTTC.